The 7 T cell receptor beta chains listed next were all sequenced from one sample in a study of blood T cells in healthy people across ages. The authors ran a second PCR of 7 to 11 cycles using a sample-barcoded 5' primer and a J-beta primer mix. One entry per CDR3 protein, called by TCRdb with MiXCR from the 5' RACE reads. The top ten hold around 13% of the sample, which has fewer than 950,000 distinct CDR3 sequences, roughly 40% seen once. Sample: blood. These receptors were collected from a man younger than 30 in good health.

This clonotype was found many times. The chain carries TRBV29-1 and TRBJ1-2, with 10 bases aligning to TRBD1. The CDR3 consists of 12 residues. Germline V CDR1 and CDR2: SQVTM, ANQGSEA. Trimming took 3 bases from V and 6 from J; bases not matched to a gene: 1. The CDR3 DNA is TGCAGCGTTGAGACAGGGGGCGATGGCTACACCTTC. Translated: CSVETGGDGYTF.

This clonotype was seen at least ten times. This rearrangement joins TRBV7-2 to TRBJ2-7, with 10 bases lining up with TRBD2. Germline V gene data show CDR1 as SGHTA and CDR2 as FQGNSA. This CDR3 spans 15 amino acids. V was clipped by 5 bases and J by 3 bases; unmatched bases: 7. As DNA, the CDR3 is TGTGCCAGCAGCCCACAGACTAGCGGGTACTACGAGCAGTACTTC. Its translation: CASSPQTSGYYEQYF.

This clonotype has a count of ten or more. The V call is TRBV10-3, the J call TRBJ2-7; D remains unclear. Germline lookup yields CDR1 ENHRY and CDR2 SYGVKD. Trimming cost V 10 bases and J 0 bases, with 13 bases left between them. The CDR3 has 13 amino acids. CDR3 region: CATSVVSSYEQYF. DNA for the CDR3: TGTGCCACCTCAGTGGTGAGCTCCTACGAGCAGTACTTC.

This clonotype came up a few times. This chain joins TRBV12-3 or TRBV12-4 and TRBJ1-2, with D maybe TRBD1 (5 bases). This CDR3 contains 13 residues. V lost 3 bases and J lost 4, with 9 bases in between. For the CDR3, the DNA is TGTGCCAGCAGTTTCGACAGCATCTATGGCTACACCTTC. Translation gives CASSFDSIYGYTF.

This sequence joins TRBV5-5 and TRBJ1-2; maybe TRBD1 (5 bases). Germline CDR1 is SGHKS and CDR2 is YYEKEE (reference sequence). The CDR3 is made up of 16 amino acids. The V end lost 3 bases, the J end lost 2 bases, and 17 bases lay between the germline ends. For the CDR3, the DNA is TGTGCCAGCAGCTCCTACGGGACCCCGGGCAACTATGGCTACACCTTC. It encodes CASSSYGTPGNYGYTF.

The chain uses TRBV4-3 and TRBJ1-1; D unclear. CDR1 and CDR2 from the germline V gene are LGHNA and YSLEER. The CDR3 is 15 residues long. Trimming took off 0 bases at V and 3 bases at J, with 11 bases between the two ends. DNA for the CDR3: TGCGCCAGCAGCCAAGATAGCGGAGGGTACACTGAAGCTTTCTTT. Translating it yields CASSQDSGGYTEAFF.

The rearrangement links TRBV7-9 to TRBJ2-5; tentative D call: TRBD1 (6 bases). This CDR3 comprises 14 residues. The germline V gene has CDR1 SEHNR and CDR2 FQNEAQ (reference sequence). Trimming stripped 1 base from V and 7 bases from J, with 13 bases between. DNA for the CDR3: TGTGCCAGCAGCTTAGGGACAGCACCACGGACCCAGTACTTC. Protein sequence: CASSLGTAPRTQYF.